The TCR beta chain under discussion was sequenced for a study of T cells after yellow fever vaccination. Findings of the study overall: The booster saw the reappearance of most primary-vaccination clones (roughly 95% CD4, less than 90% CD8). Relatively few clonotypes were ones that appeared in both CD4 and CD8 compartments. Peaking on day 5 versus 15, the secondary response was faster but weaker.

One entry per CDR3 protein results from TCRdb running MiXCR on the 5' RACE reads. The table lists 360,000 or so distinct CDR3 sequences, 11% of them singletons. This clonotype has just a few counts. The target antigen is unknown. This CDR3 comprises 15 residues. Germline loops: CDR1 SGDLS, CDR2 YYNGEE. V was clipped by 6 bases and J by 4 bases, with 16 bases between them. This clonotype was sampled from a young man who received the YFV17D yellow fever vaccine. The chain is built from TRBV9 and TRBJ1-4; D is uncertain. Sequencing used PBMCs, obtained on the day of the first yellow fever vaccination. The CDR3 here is CASTSTERDNEKLFF. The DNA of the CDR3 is TGTGCCAGCACCTCGACGGAAAGGGATAATGAAAAACTGTTTTTT.